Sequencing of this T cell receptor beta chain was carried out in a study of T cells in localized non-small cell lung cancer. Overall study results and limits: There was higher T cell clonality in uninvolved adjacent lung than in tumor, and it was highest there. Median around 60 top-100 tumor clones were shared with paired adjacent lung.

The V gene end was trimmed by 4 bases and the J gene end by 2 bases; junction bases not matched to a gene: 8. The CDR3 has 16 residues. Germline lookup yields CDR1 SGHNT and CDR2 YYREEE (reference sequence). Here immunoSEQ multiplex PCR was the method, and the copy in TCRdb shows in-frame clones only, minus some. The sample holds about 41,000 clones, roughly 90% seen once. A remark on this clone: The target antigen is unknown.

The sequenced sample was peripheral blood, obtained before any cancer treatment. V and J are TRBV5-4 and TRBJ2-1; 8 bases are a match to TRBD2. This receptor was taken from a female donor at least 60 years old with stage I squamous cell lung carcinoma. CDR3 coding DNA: TGTGCCAGCAGCGGTTCTAGCGGGTGGACCTACAATGAGCAGTTCTTC. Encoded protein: CASSGSSGWTYNEQFF.